The clone carrying this T cell receptor beta chain came up many times. Antigen unknown. This sample was taken from a study of regulatory T cells in long-lasting Graves disease. Whole-study findings and limits: Authors noted too few samples as a limitation.

CDR1 is SNHLY and CDR2 is FYNNEI in the germline V gene. This CDR3 region has 17 residues. Germline trimming cut 6 bases from V and 2 bases from J; bases unmatched to any gene: 15. Sample time point: persistent/refractory GD, antithyroid drugs over 5 years with positive TRAb. There was RNA extracted from PBMCs, and the TCR library was made from it. Patients came from an endocrinology department in Xi'an, China. Building of the TCR beta libraries involved iRepertoire HTBI primers and Arm-PCR of CDR3 regions. TCRdb called the multiplex PCR reads again in MiXCR, with one record for every CDR3 protein. The repertoire holds about 420,000 distinct CDR3 sequences, with 23% as singletons.

The chain couples TRBV2 to TRBJ2-7, with 8 bases fitting TRBD2. The source of this sequence is a female donor with Graves disease. The sample in question was peripheral blood mononuclear cells (PBMCs), obtained when the disease was refractory, from a patient treated with antithyroid drugs. CDR3 bases: TGTGCCAGCAGGGACCCACTAACGGGAGGGCGAGCCTACGAGCAGTACTTC. This codes for CASRDPLTGGRAYEQYF.